These 31 T cell receptor beta chains were sequenced from one sample in a study of Ad26.COV2.S vaccination and SARS-CoV-2 variants. Treatment noted: some 19 received Ad26.COV2.S at low or high dose, single or two shots; 5 received placebo; per-sample allocation not given. Samples analyzed were those drawn on day 63 after the first vaccine or placebo injection. Produced via immunoSEQ multiplex PCR; TCRdb's table is partial and in-frame only. The sample lists 350,000 to 500,000 clones, around 89% occurring once. The sample was peripheral blood, taken in a trial of Ad26.COV2.S vaccine versus placebo. The receptors come from a person aged 18-60 years who received the Ad26.COV2.S COVID-19 vaccine or a placebo.

The chain recombines TRBV5-1 with TRBJ2-3, with D tentatively TRBD1 (6 bases). This CDR3 is built from 15 residues. Germline CDR1 SGHRS, CDR2 YFSETQ. V shed 0 bases and J shed 6 bases, with 14 bases lying between them. As DNA, the CDR3 is TGCGCCAGCAGCTTGGAACAGGGCGAATTCGATACGCAGTATTTT. This gives the protein CASSLEQGEFDTQYF.

The CDR3: CASSPEGSSGNTIYF. As DNA, the CDR3 is TGTGCCAGCTCACCGGAGGGCAGCTCTGGAAACACCATATATTTT. The chain employs TRBV18 and TRBJ1-3, with D uncertain. The CDR3 totals 15 residues. Germline values: CDR1 KGHSH, CDR2 LQKENI. Trimming shortened V by 3 bases and J by 0 bases, and 9 bases separated the two germline ends.

The V call is TRBV30, the J call TRBJ1-2, with TRBD1 matching 11 bases. V dropped 4 bases and J dropped 5; count of bases not matched to a gene: 6. The germline V gene has CDR1 GTSNPN and CDR2 SVGIG (reference sequence). The CDR3 loop spans 14 amino acids. The CDR3 reads CAWTSGDRGYGYTF. CDR3 nucleotides: TGTGCCTGGACCTCCGGGGACAGGGGGTATGGCTACACCTTC.

The rearrangement joins TRBV6-2 or TRBV6-3 to TRBJ2-5; D perhaps matches TRBD2 (6 bases). Germline V lookup: CDR1 MNHEY, CDR2 SVGEGT. Trimming stripped 5 bases from V and 5 bases from J, with 15 bases between. This CDR3 contains 14 residues. The CDR3 DNA sequence: TGTGCCAGCAGTCAGACTAGGAGTCACGAGACCCAGTACTTC. It codes for CASSQTRSHETQYF.

The chain uses TRBV10-1 and TRBJ2-3, with 11 positions matching TRBD2. The ends lost 2 bases at V and 3 bases at J; junction bases unmatched: 4. CDR3 length: 16 residues. Germline CDR1 and CDR2: WNHNN and SYGVQD (reference sequence). CDR3 residues: CASSETSGGQTDTQYF. The CDR3 region has the DNA TGCGCCAGCAGTGAGACTAGCGGGGGCCAGACAGATACGCAGTATTTT.

This chain uses TRBV7-9 with TRBJ2-1; 8 bases align to TRBD2. The CDR3 loop spans 16 amino acids. The trim removed 4 bases at V and 7 bases at J, leaving 12 bases unmatched. CDR1 and CDR2 from the germline V gene are SEHNR and FQNEAQ (reference sequence). CDR3 protein: CASSSAATSDRNEQFF. CDR3 nucleotides: TGTGCCAGCAGCTCGGCAGCGACTAGCGATAGGAATGAGCAGTTCTTC. Filled out from reference TRBV7-9 and TRBJ2-1, the complete variable domain reads DTGVSQNPRHKITKRGQNVTFRCDPISEHNRLYWYRQTLGQGPEFLTYFQNEAQLEKSRLLSDRFSAERPKGSFSTLEIQRTEQGDSAMYLCASSSAATSDRNEQFFGPGTRLTVL.

This clone was seen a few times. The chain uses TRBV7-2 and TRBJ1-3; D gene ambiguous. Germline-derived CDR1 and CDR2 are SGHTA and FQGNSA. Deletions cut 1 base from V and 0 bases from J, with 7 bases between. The length of the CDR3 is 15 residues. CDR3 protein: CASSLVRGSGNTIYF. The CDR3 DNA is TGTGCCAGCAGCTTAGTCCGAGGCTCTGGAAACACCATATATTTT.

The genes are TRBV6-5 and TRBJ1-4; 7 bases are a match to TRBD1. The V segment lost 5 bases and the J segment 8 bases; nucleotides outside the gene matches: 11. The CDR3 has 15 amino acids. Germline V gene data show CDR1 as MNHEY and CDR2 as SVGAGI. CDR3 nucleotides: TGTGCCAGCAGTACTCGGACAGGACCGGGGGAAAAACTGTTTTTT. Residues: CASSTRTGPGEKLFF.

The chain combines TRBV12-3 or TRBV12-4 with TRBJ1-1; D unclear. This CDR3 is 13 amino acids long. Deletions cut 6 bases from V and 5 bases from J, with 13 bases between. CDR3: CASSRTGVTEAFF. The CDR3 bases are TGTGCCAGCAGCCGGACGGGAGTTACTGAAGCTTTCTTT.

This sequence joins TRBV10-3 and TRBJ1-6; TRBD1 matches 7 bases. Trimming removed 6 bases from V and 5 bases from J; junction bases left unmatched: 10. The CDR3 is made up of 16 amino acids. CDR1 ENHRY and CDR2 SYGVKD come from the germline V gene. The CDR3 region is CAIRRSGTDNNSPLHF. The CDR3 DNA reads as TGTGCCATCAGGAGGAGCGGGACAGATAATAATTCACCCCTCCACTTT.

The chain joins TRBV30 to TRBJ2-3, with D perhaps assigned TRBD1 or TRBD2 (5 bases each). Germline V CDR1 and CDR2: GTSNPN, SVGIG (reference sequence). The germline V and J ends were trimmed by 6 bases and 1 base, with 17 bases remaining between them. This CDR3 spans 15 amino acids. Here the CDR3 reads CACPGQQSGTDTQYF. CDR3 DNA sequence: TGTGCCTGTCCGGGGCAGCAGAGTGGCACAGATACGCAGTATTTT.

The V and J genes are TRBV29-1 and TRBJ1-4; tentatively, D is TRBD1 (5 bases). The ends were cut back, 7 bases at V and 7 bases at J, with 19 bases in the middle. Germline CDR1 reads SQVTM; CDR2 reads ANQGSEA. The CDR3 totals 14 residues. CDR3: CSGGFGGKGEKLFF. The CDR3 bases are TGCAGCGGGGGATTCGGGGGGAAGGGTGAAAAACTGTTTTTT.

The chain links TRBV2 to TRBJ2-5, with 11 bases that match TRBD1. Germline CDR1 SNHLY, CDR2 FYNNEI. This CDR3 is built from 15 residues. The V and J ends lost 6 bases and 0 bases, in that order; junction bases with no gene match: 3. DNA for the CDR3: TGTGCCAGCAGGGGGGACAGGGGGTACCAAGAGACCCAGTACTTC. Residues: CASRGDRGYQETQYF.

V usage is TRBV4-1 and J usage is TRBJ2-7; tentatively, D is TRBD2 (5 bases). Germline CDR1 is MGHRA and CDR2 is YSYEKL. V lost 2 bases to trimming and J lost 4 bases, with 12 bases between them. The CDR3 totals 14 residues. This chain's CDR3 is CASSQLPGVYEQYF. The CDR3 DNA sequence: TGCGCCAGCAGCCAACTCCCCGGGGTATACGAGCAGTACTTC.

The genes are TRBV28 and TRBJ1-5; 9 bases are shared with TRBD1. The CDR3 extends over 14 amino acids. V dropped 7 bases and J dropped 6; count of bases not matched to a gene: 7. Germline CDR1 is MDHEN and CDR2 is SYDVKM. The CDR3 coding sequence is TGTGCCAGCAACAGGGGGCGGCTTTCTCAGCCCCAGCATTTT. It specifies CASNRGRLSQPQHF.

This sequence joins TRBV6-4 and TRBJ2-3; D assignment may be TRBD1 or TRBD2 (5 bases each). The CDR3 runs 14 residues. V was cut by 3 bases and J by 5 bases, with 12 bases left in between. The germline gives CDR1 MRHNA, CDR2 SNTAGT. CDR3 in DNA: TGTGCCAGCAGTGATGGGGGATGGGGAGATACGCAGTATTTT. It specifies CASSDGGWGDTQYF.

The chain joins TRBV6-5 to TRBJ2-2; D call uncertain. The CDR3 length is 12 residues. With 2 bases removed from V and 7 bases from J, the gap between germline ends came to 5 bases. Germline CDR1 reads MNHEY; CDR2 reads SVGAGI. CDR3 residues: CASSYGVGELFF. The CDR3 nucleotides are TGTGCCAGCAGTTACGGGGTCGGGGAGCTGTTTTTT.

The chain carries TRBV27 and TRBJ2-1; TRBD2 agrees at 7 bases. Germline CDR1 is MNHEY and CDR2 is SMNVEV (reference sequence). Trimming took 6 bases from V and 7 from J; bases not matched to a gene: 24. The CDR3 length is 19 residues. Here the CDR3 reads CASRRFLAGGAPRTNEQFF. DNA of the CDR3: TGTGCCAGCAGGCGATTCTTAGCGGGCGGTGCTCCACGAACTAATGAGCAGTTCTTC.

This chain uses TRBV7-9 with TRBJ2-7; D unclear. The V end lost 5 bases, the J end lost 0 bases, and 11 bases lay between the germline ends. The CDR3 is 14 amino acids. Per germline, CDR1 SEHNR and CDR2 FQNEAQ (reference sequence). The CDR3 here is CASSPQPSSYEQYF. CDR3 DNA sequence: TGTGCCAGCAGCCCACAACCCAGCTCCTACGAGCAGTACTTC.

The V gene is TRBV7-6, the J gene TRBJ2-2; 8 nucleotides match TRBD1. The length of the CDR3 is 15 residues. The J segment lost 6 bases and the V segment lost 1 base, leaving 4 bases of the junction unmatched. Germline V gene lookup returns CDR1 SGHVS and CDR2 FNYEAQ. Written as DNA, the CDR3 is TGTGCCAGCAGCTTAGTATGGGACAGGCCCGGGGAGCTGTTTTTT. It codes for CASSLVWDRPGELFF.

Only a few counts were recorded for this clone. V gene TRBV28 combines with J gene TRBJ2-1; perhaps TRBD1 as D (7 bases). The length of the CDR3 is 14 residues. V was shortened by 3 bases and J by 7 bases, with 13 bases between the two germline ends. CDR1 is MDHEN, CDR2 SYDVKM, per germline. CDR3 sequence reads: CASSLEGAWNEQFF. In nucleotides, the CDR3 is TGTGCCAGCAGTTTGGAGGGGGCTTGGAATGAGCAGTTCTTC.

The rearrangement joins TRBV7-9 to TRBJ1-6, with D possibly matching TRBD1 (6 bases). The germline V and J ends were trimmed by 4 bases and 6 bases, with 13 bases remaining between them. CDR3 size: 15 residues. The V gene's germline CDR1 is SEHNR and CDR2 FQNEAQ (reference sequence). CDR3 DNA sequence: TGTGCCAGCAGCTCCCGACAGGCTGGTAATTCACCCCTCCACTTT. This encodes CASSSRQAGNSPLHF.

This clone showed up just a few times. The chain couples TRBV5-1 to TRBJ2-2; perhaps TRBD2 as D (7 bases). CDR3 size: 16 residues. Trimming took off 0 bases at V and 4 bases at J, with 13 bases between the two ends. The germline V gene encodes CDR1 SGHRS and CDR2 YFSETQ. The CDR3 reads CASSLAWGGVTGELFF. The CDR3 DNA reads as TGCGCCAGCAGCTTGGCCTGGGGGGGCGTCACCGGGGAGCTGTTTTTT. The full variable domain, rest sourced from reference TRBV5-1 and TRBJ2-2, is KAGVTQTPRYLIKTRGQQVTLSCSPISGHRSVSWYQQTPGQGLQFLFEYFSETQRNKGNFPGRFSGRQFSNSRSEMNVSTLELGDSALYLCASSLAWGGVTGELFFGEGSRLTVL.

The chain combines TRBV5-1 with TRBJ2-3; 14 nucleotides match TRBD2. The V and J ends lost 1 base and 2 bases, in that order; junction bases with no gene match: 9. Germline values: CDR1 SGHRS, CDR2 YFSETQ. The CDR3 has 19 residues. The CDR3 region is CASSLYGLAGGNLTDTQYF. In DNA, the CDR3 is TGCGCCAGCAGCTTGTATGGACTAGCGGGGGGCAACCTCACAGATACGCAGTATTTT.

This clone was observed a single time. The rearrangement links TRBV9 to TRBJ2-3, with unresolved D. The CDR3 is 16 residues long. From germline, CDR1 is SGDLS and CDR2 YYNGEE. V dropped 0 bases and J dropped 4 bases, with 15 bases sitting between them. DNA for the CDR3: TGTGCCAGCAGCGTAGTAAAAAGCATCTCAGCAGATACGCAGTATTTT. As protein: CASSVVKSISADTQYF. The whole variable domain, remainder taken from reference TRBV9 and TRBJ2-3, is DSGVTQTPKHLITATGQRVTLRCSPRSGDLSVYWYQQSLDQGLQFLIQYYNGEERAKGNILERFSAQQFPDLHSELNLSSLELGDSALYFCASSVVKSISADTQYFGPGTRLTVL.

V gene TRBV30 combines with J gene TRBJ2-7, with D perhaps matching TRBD2 (7 bases). Germline V lookup: CDR1 GTSNPN, CDR2 SVGIG (reference sequence). CDR3 size: 17 residues. The germline V and J ends were trimmed by 2 bases and 5 bases, with 25 bases remaining between them. The chain's CDR3 is CAWSPNAASGGADEQYF. CDR3 bases: TGTGCCTGGAGTCCTAACGCTGCCTCGGGGGGCGCCGACGAGCAGTACTTC.

The chain has TRBV5-4 and TRBJ1-5; D remains ambiguous. This CDR3 is built from 14 residues. The V and J ends lost 3 bases and 3 bases respectively, with 10 bases between them. Germline CDR1 SGHNT, CDR2 YYREEE (reference sequence). The CDR3 nucleotides read TGTGCCAGCAGCTCTTCGGGAAACAATCAGCCCCAGCATTTT. This codes for CASSSSGNNQPQHF.

Points on this clone: Different DNA sequences within this sample yield the same CDR3. The CDR3 loop is CASSLGQSNYGYTF. DNA for the CDR3: TGTGCCAGCAGCCTGGGACAGTCTAACTATGGCTACACCTTC. This sequence joins TRBV5-6 and TRBJ1-2, with 7 bases fitting TRBD1. The CDR3 loop spans 14 amino acids. After removal of 4 bases from V and 0 bases from J, the junction contained 3 bases not matched to a gene. CDR1 and CDR2 from the germline V gene are SGHDT and YYEEEE.

The chain uses TRBV7-6 and TRBJ1-5, with D unresolved. V lost 3 bases and J lost 1, with 10 bases in between. This CDR3 has 15 amino acids. Germline values: CDR1 SGHVS, CDR2 FNYEAQ. The DNA for the CDR3 is TGTGCCAGCAGCTTGGGCCGAGGAAGCAATCAGCCCCAGCATTTT. This codes for CASSLGRGSNQPQHF.

The chain carries TRBV4-3 and TRBJ2-1, with D unclear. Germline V gene sequence: CDR1 LGHNA, CDR2 YSLEER. Deletions cut 0 bases from V and 5 bases from J, with 2 bases between. The CDR3 covers 12 residues. CDR3 amino acids: CASSQDDNEQFF. CDR3 nucleotide sequence: TGCGCCAGCAGCCAAGATGACAATGAGCAGTTCTTC.

The chain uses TRBV5-3 and TRBJ1-5; 7 nucleotides match TRBD1. TRBV5-3 is assigned to the ORF class and has an uncertain function. With V trimmed by 5 bases and J by 4 bases, 18 bases remained unmatched. The CDR3 runs 18 residues. This chain's CDR3 is CARSSRLQGNGVNQPQHF. The CDR3 DNA follows: TGTGCCAGAAGTTCGAGACTACAGGGGAATGGGGTAAATCAGCCCCAGCATTTT.